This T cell receptor beta chain is from a study of T-cell reconstitution after alpha-beta-depleted transplantation in children. There are 15 residues in the CDR3. V shed 0 bases and J shed 9 bases, with 15 bases lying between them. Germline V gene data show CDR1 as SGHRS and CDR2 as YFSETQ. Molecular barcoding with unique molecular identifiers was used for the TCRbeta library. TCRdb reanalysed the PCR reads using MiXCR and keeps one entry per CDR3 protein. The sample has nearly 350,000 distinct CDR3 sequences, 15% to 20% seen once. The study's findings and limits: T-cell numbers and diversity one year post-transplant derived largely from freshly generated T cells. Surviving thymic progenitors and recipient T cells were the source of high TCRbeta diversity at day 60 in some patients.

This clonotype showed up just a few times. Its target is not known. The chain combines TRBV5-1 with TRBJ2-2; D is unclear. The clonotype comes from a male patient between 2 and 10 years old who had a stem cell transplant for acute lymphoblastic leukemia, so the T cells may come from the graft donor. Specimen: PBMCs, mostly from graft donor cells, collected 360 days after TCRalphabeta/CD19-depleted stem cell transplant. CDR3 in amino acids: CASSLAYLTPRELFF. The DNA of the CDR3 is TGCGCCAGCAGCTTGGCCTACCTCACCCCGAGGGAGCTGTTTTTT.